Below, one T cell receptor beta chain is given with its context. The antigen remains undetermined. Germline V lookup: CDR1 MDHEN, CDR2 SYDVKM. V lost 11 bases, J lost 1 base, and 7 bases stayed unmatched. This CDR3 has 14 amino acids. The data belong to a study of cytomegalovirus exposure and HLA in healthy donors. About the research overall: Among the 370 or so donors who were genotyped, about 79% fell in the genetic ancestry cluster that is associated with self-reported Caucasian donors.

Vbeta (60) and Jbeta (13) primers were used in the PCR. This table comes from immunoSEQ multiplex PCR, and its TCRdb copy is limited to in-frame clones, with some not included. The sample holds some 150,000 clones; 80% are singletons and the top ten take about 4.7%. Study-wide findings and caveats: Association of a missense DCLRE1C variant with TCR beta V- and J-gene trimming was reported in a later analysis.

Sequences were obtained from PBMCs. The V gene is TRBV28, the J gene TRBJ2-2; 7 bases line up with TRBD1. The sequence was obtained from a man younger than 45 in good health and CMV-seronegative. This CDR3 reads CAPRGTENTGELFF. CDR3 nucleotide sequence: TGTGCCCCCAGGGGGACCGAGAACACCGGGGAGCTGTTTTTT.